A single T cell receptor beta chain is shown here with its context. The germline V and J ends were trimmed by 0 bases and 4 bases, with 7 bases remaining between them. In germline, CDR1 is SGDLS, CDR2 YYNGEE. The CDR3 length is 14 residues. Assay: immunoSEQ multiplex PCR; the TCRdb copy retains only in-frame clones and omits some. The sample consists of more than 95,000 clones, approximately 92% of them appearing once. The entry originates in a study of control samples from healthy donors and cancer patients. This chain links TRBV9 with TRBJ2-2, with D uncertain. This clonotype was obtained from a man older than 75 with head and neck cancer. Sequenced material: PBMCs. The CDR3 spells CASSVDLSTGELFF. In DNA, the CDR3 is TGTGCCAGCAGCGTAGATTTGAGCACCGGGGAGCTGTTTTTT.